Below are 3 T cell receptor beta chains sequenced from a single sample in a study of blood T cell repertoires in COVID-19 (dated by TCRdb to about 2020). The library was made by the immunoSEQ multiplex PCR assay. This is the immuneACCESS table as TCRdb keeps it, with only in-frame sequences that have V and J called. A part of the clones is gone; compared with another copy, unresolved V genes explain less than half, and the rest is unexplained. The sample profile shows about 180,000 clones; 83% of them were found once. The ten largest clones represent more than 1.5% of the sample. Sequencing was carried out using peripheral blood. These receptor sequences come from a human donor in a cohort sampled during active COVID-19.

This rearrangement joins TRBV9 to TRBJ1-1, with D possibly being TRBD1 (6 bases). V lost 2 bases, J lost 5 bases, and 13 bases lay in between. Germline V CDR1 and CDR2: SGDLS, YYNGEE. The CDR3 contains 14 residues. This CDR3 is CASSVGTTGTEAFF. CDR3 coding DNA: TGTGCCAGCAGCGTCGGGACTACAGGGACTGAAGCTTTCTTT.

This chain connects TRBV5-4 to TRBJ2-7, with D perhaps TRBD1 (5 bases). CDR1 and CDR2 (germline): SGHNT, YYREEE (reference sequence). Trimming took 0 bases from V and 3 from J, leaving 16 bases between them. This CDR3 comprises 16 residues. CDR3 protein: CASSLAGQGLGYEQYF. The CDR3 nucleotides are TGTGCCAGCAGCTTGGCTGGCCAGGGCTTGGGCTACGAGCAGTACTTC.

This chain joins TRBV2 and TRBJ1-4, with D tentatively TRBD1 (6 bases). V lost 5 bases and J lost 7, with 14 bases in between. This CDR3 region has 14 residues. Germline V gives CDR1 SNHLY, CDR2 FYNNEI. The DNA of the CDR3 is TGTGCCAGCAGTTCCGGGACAAAGATTGAAAAACTGTTTTTT. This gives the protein CASSSGTKIEKLFF.